This TCR beta chain was profiled in a study of naive and memory T cell subsets. This clonotype was recorded many times. The V and J ends lost 7 bases and 3 bases respectively, with 9 bases between them. This CDR3 contains 11 residues. Germline CDR1 is SQVTM and CDR2 is ANQGSEA. Amplification of ligated cDNA took four PCR rounds with SP2 and nested alpha and beta constant primers. TCRdb redid the calling of the 5' RACE reads with MiXCR, one entry per CDR3 protein. The data contain 25,000 to 35,000 distinct CDR3 sequences, about a sixth of them singletons. An oligonucleotide containing a UMI was ligated to the 3' end of TCR cDNA.

The chain joins TRBV29-1 to TRBJ1-2; perhaps TRBD1 as D (5 bases). The TCR comes from a female donor in good health. This chain's CDR3 is CSGGGDYGYTF. The DNA for the CDR3 is TGCAGCGGGGGGGGGGACTATGGCTACACCTTC.